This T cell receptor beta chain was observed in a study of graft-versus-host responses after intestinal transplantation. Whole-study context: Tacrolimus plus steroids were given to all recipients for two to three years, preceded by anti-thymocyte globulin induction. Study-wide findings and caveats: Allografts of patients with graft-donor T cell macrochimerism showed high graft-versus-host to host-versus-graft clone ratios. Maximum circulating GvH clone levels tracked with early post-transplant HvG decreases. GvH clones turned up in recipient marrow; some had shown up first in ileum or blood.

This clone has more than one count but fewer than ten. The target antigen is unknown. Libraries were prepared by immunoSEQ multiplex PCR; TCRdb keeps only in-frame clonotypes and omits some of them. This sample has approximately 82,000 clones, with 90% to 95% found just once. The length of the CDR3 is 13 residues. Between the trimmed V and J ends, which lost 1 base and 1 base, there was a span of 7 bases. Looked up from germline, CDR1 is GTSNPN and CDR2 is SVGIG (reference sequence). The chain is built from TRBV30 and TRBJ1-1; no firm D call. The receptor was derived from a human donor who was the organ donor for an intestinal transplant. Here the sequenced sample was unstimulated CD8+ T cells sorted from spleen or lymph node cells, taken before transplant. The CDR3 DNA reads TGTGCCTGGAGTGAGAGCACGAACACTGAAGCTTTCTTT. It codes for CAWSESTNTEAFF.